This T cell receptor (beta chain) was sequenced for a study of T cells after yellow fever vaccination. At the level of the study: Preparation used SMART-Seq v4 Ultra Low Input for the low-cell-number fractions. The study, taken as a whole, reports: Clonotypes shared by both compartments, CD4 and CD8, made up a small share. Sorted repertoires could include abundant contaminating clonotypes from bulk cells.

About this clonotype: The antigen is undetermined.

Researchers made TCR cDNA using 5'RACE template switching, and this step added a universal primer site and UMIs. TCRdb processed the 5' RACE reads anew with MiXCR; each CDR3 protein has one entry. The table shows some 240,000 distinct CDR3 sequences, with roughly 3% occurring only once. The sequences come from CD4+ T cells sorted from PBMCs, collected 10 days after the yellow fever booster vaccination. This TCR was sampled from a young man who received the YFV17D yellow fever vaccine.

CDR3 nucleotides: TGTGCCATCAGTGAGCCAGGACAGGGGAGGACCGGGGAGCTGTTTTTT. Translated, it gives CAISEPGQGRTGELFF. The chain carries TRBV10-3 and TRBJ2-2; 9 bases line up with TRBD1. V dropped 2 bases and J dropped 5; count of bases not matched to a gene: 6. The germline CDR1 and CDR2 sequences are ENHRY and SYGVKD. The CDR3 is made up of 16 amino acids.